Here is one T cell receptor (beta chain) with its context. This entry belongs to a study of blood T cell repertoires in COVID-19. The method was immunoSEQ multiplex PCR; TCRdb's version includes in-frame clones alone and lacks a portion of them. The sample records approximately 15,000 clones, roughly nine tenths being singletons. CDR1 and CDR2 from the germline V gene are ENHRY and SYGVKD. This CDR3 comprises 13 residues. V lost 11 bases, J lost 2 bases, and 6 bases stayed unmatched. Sequencing input: peripheral blood. The chain uses TRBV10-3 and TRBJ1-3; 7 bases line up with TRBD1. The TCR comes from a man in his fifties or sixties with active COVID-19. Here the CDR3 reads CAASTGTGNTIYF. DNA of the CDR3: TGTGCCGCCTCGACAGGGACTGGAAACACCATATATTTT.